Following are 29 T cell receptor beta chains from one sample sequenced in a study of cytomegalovirus exposure and HLA in healthy donors. Primers: 60 Vbeta forward and 13 Jbeta reverse. The method was immunoSEQ multiplex PCR; TCRdb's version includes in-frame clones alone and lacks a portion of them. The data show approximately 100,000 clones, about 9.5% seen once. The sample consisted of PBMCs. The receptor set was obtained from a man aged 35 to 55 in good health and CMV-seropositive.

A single count supports this clone. The chain recombines TRBV5-1 with TRBJ2-5; D is ambiguous. Between the trimmed V and J ends, which lost 0 bases and 5 bases, there was a span of 8 bases. This CDR3 contains 13 residues. Germline lookup yields CDR1 SGHRS and CDR2 YFSETQ. The CDR3: CASSLDRFETQYF. In DNA, the CDR3 is TGCGCCAGCAGCTTGGATAGATTTGAGACCCAGTACTTC.

This clone was seen only a few times. The V gene is TRBV11-3, the J gene TRBJ2-5, with 8 bases matching TRBD2. CDR3 length equals 15 residues. V lost 0 bases to trimming and J lost 5 bases; unmatched junction nucleotides: 5. Germline assignment: CDR1 SGHNT and CDR2 YENEEA. CDR3 protein: CASSLDSERGETQYF. Written as DNA, the CDR3 is TGTGCCAGCAGCTTAGATTCGGAGCGGGGGGAGACCCAGTACTTC.

The rearrangement joins TRBV29-1 to TRBJ1-1; 10 bases fit TRBD1. This CDR3 has 18 amino acids. Germline-derived CDR1 and CDR2 are SQVTM and ANQGSEA. V trimming: 3 bases; J trimming: 4 bases; junction bases outside the gene matches: 17. CDR3 sequence (DNA): TGCAGCGTTGAGGGATTAACCGACAGGGGGCAGGGGGGCACTGAAGCTTTCTTT. Its protein product is CSVEGLTDRGQGGTEAFF.

This clone has more than one count but fewer than ten. The chain employs TRBV6-4 and TRBJ2-5; 8 positions agree with TRBD2. Germline CDR1 reads MRHNA; CDR2 reads SNTAGT. V gave up 3 bases and J gave up 5 bases; unmatched junction bases: 8. This CDR3 comprises 15 residues. DNA for the CDR3: TGTGCCAGCAGTGAAGGGGCGGGGGGCCAGGAGACCCAGTACTTC. This encodes CASSEGAGGQETQYF.

V usage is TRBV11-3 and J usage is TRBJ2-7, with D perhaps TRBD2 (5 bases). The germline gives CDR1 SGHNT, CDR2 YENEEA. This CDR3 is 15 amino acids long. Trimming left V 1 base short and J 6 bases short, with 16 bases between. This CDR3 is CASSLGRGSGTEQYF. In DNA form, the CDR3 reads TGTGCCAGCAGCTTAGGACGAGGCAGCGGAACCGAGCAGTACTTC.

The gene calls are TRBV7-6 and TRBJ1-5; maybe TRBD1 (5 bases). Germline values: CDR1 SGHVS, CDR2 FNYEAQ. V was cut by 5 bases and J by 4 bases, with 12 bases left in between. The CDR3 is 14 amino acids. The CDR3 is CASSRTGGNQPQHF. CDR3 sequence (DNA): TGTGCCAGCAGCCGCACGGGGGGAAATCAGCCCCAGCATTTT.

This clone was seen a few times. The CDR3 DNA is TGTGCCAGCAACCACGCTCTCCGGGGATCCTCCTACAATGAGCAGTTCTTC. It yields the protein CASNHALRGSSYNEQFF. This chain connects TRBV11-2 to TRBJ2-1; maybe TRBD2 (5 bases). This CDR3 spans 17 amino acids. V gave up 7 bases and J gave up 0 bases, with 19 bases separating them. Looked up from germline, CDR1 is SGHAT and CDR2 is FQNNGV.

The rearrangement links TRBV7-6 to TRBJ2-7, with TRBD1 as a possible D gene (6 bases). The ends were cut back, 1 base at V and 2 bases at J, with 18 bases in the middle. The CDR3 contains 17 residues. Germline loops: CDR1 SGHVS, CDR2 FNYEAQ. CDR3 DNA: TGTGCCAGCAGCTTAGTTCGCCAGGGGAGCGAGGCCTACGAGCAGTACTTC. This codes for CASSLVRQGSEAYEQYF.

This clone was seen a handful of times. The chain is built from TRBV5-4 and TRBJ2-6; the D is unclear. Germline CDR1 is SGHNT and CDR2 is YYREEE (reference sequence). The CDR3 runs 16 residues. Trimming cost V 0 bases and J 0 bases, with 7 bases left between them. CDR3 sequence reads: CASSLGRSSGANVLTF. CDR3 nucleotides: TGTGCCAGCAGCTTGGGCAGAAGCTCTGGGGCCAACGTCCTGACTTTC.

This clone was observed a handful of times. This chain uses TRBV6-5 with TRBJ1-2; 9 bases are shared with TRBD1. V lost 6 bases, J lost 7 bases, and 12 bases stayed unmatched. Germline-derived CDR1 and CDR2 are MNHEY and SVGAGI. The CDR3 length is 15 residues. The CDR3 spells CASRHRPGQGSGYTF. CDR3 nucleotide sequence: TGTGCCAGCAGACACAGACCGGGACAGGGCTCTGGCTACACCTTC.

This sequence joins TRBV4-2 and TRBJ1-3; no firm D call. Germline V lookup: CDR1 LGHNA, CDR2 YNFKEQ. V lost 4 bases and J 0 bases, leaving 10 bases between the germline ends. There are 15 residues in the CDR3. The DNA for the CDR3 is TGTGCCAGCAGCCCTGAGTCCGGCTCTGGAAACACCATATATTTT. Amino acids: CASSPESGSGNTIYF.

This chain connects TRBV27 to TRBJ1-4; TRBD1 matches 7 bases. The V gene's germline CDR1 is MNHEY and CDR2 SMNVEV (reference sequence). Trimming at V came to 5 bases and at J to 0 bases, leaving 9 bases not matched to a gene. CDR3 size: 17 residues. CDR3 sequence reads: CASSPLDRDATNEKLFF. The CDR3 DNA reads as TGTGCCAGCAGTCCATTAGACAGGGATGCAACTAATGAAAAACTGTTTTTT. The full variable domain, in which reference TRBV27 and TRBJ1-4 provide the parts outside the CDR3, is EAQVTQNPRYLITVTGKKLTVTCSQNMNHEYMSWYRQDPGLGLRQIYYSMNVEVTDKGDVPEGYKVSRKEKRNFPLILESPSPNQTSLYFCASSPLDRDATNEKLFFGSGTQLSVL.

The V gene is TRBV2, the J gene TRBJ2-4; 8 nucleotides align to TRBD1. The V gene's germline CDR1 is SNHLY and CDR2 FYNNEI. This CDR3 region has 16 residues. V was pared by 5 bases and J by 8 bases, with 14 bases of the junction left unmatched. CDR3 sequence reads: CASSKTTLGQGDIQYF. The CDR3 DNA follows: TGTGCCAGCAGTAAAACGACCCTCGGACAGGGTGACATTCAGTACTTC.

The chain joins TRBV27 to TRBJ1-1; D possibly corresponds to TRBD1 (5 bases). Trimming took 3 bases from V and 4 from J, leaving 12 bases between them. Germline CDR1 is MNHEY and CDR2 is SMNVEV (reference sequence). The CDR3 is 14 residues long. The CDR3 sequence is CASSFGDLVTEAFF. The CDR3 bases are TGTGCCAGCAGTTTCGGGGACTTAGTCACTGAAGCTTTCTTT.

The CDR3 sequence: CASMGIGGYEQYF. CDR3 sequence (DNA): TGTGCCAGCATGGGGATCGGGGGCTACGAGCAGTACTTC. The rearrangement joins TRBV27 to TRBJ2-7, with a tentative D call TRBD2 (6 bases). The ends were cut back, 7 bases at V and 3 bases at J, with 13 bases in the middle. The CDR3 contains 13 residues. The germline V gene encodes CDR1 MNHEY and CDR2 SMNVEV (reference sequence).

With regard to this clone: This sample also contains other DNA sequences that code for the same CDR3. The genes are TRBV27 and TRBJ1-5; tentatively, D is TRBD1 (6 bases). The germline V gene encodes CDR1 MNHEY and CDR2 SMNVEV (reference sequence). Between the trimmed V and J ends, which lost 6 bases and 0 bases, there was a span of 9 bases. The CDR3 contains 14 residues. CDR3 sequence: CASRDRYSNQPQHF. CDR3 bases: TGTGCCAGCAGAGACAGGTATAGCAATCAGCCCCAGCATTTT.

CDR3 region: CSATGGFTEQFF. CDR3 bases: TGCAGCGCGACAGGGGGGTTTACTGAGCAGTTCTTC. The chain couples TRBV29-1 to TRBJ2-1, with TRBD1 matching 9 bases. Germline V lookup: CDR1 SQVTM, CDR2 ANQGSEA. The CDR3 has 12 residues. V dropped 7 bases and J dropped 9; count of bases not matched to a gene: 7.

The chain combines TRBV11-3 with TRBJ1-1; TRBD1 is a possible D gene (5 bases). CDR1 is SGHNT, CDR2 YENEEA, per germline. The germline V and J ends were trimmed by 0 bases and 10 bases, with 15 bases remaining between them. This CDR3 spans 14 amino acids. The CDR3 sequence is CASSLESGPSPAFF. For the CDR3, the DNA is TGTGCCAGCAGCTTAGAGTCAGGGCCCTCCCCAGCTTTCTTT. Combining the CDR3 with reference TRBV11-3 and TRBJ1-1 gives the whole variable domain EAGVVQSPRYKIIEKKQPVAFWCNPISGHNTLYWYLQNLGQGPELLIRYENEEAVDDSQLPKDRFSAERLKGVDSTLKIQPAELGDSAVYLCASSLESGPSPAFFGQGTRLTVV.

The sample holds a few counts of this clone. This rearrangement joins TRBV4-3 to TRBJ1-2; D not resolved. V lost 0 bases, J lost 1 base, and 6 bases lay in between. The CDR3 is made up of 14 amino acids. Germline CDR1 and CDR2: LGHNA and YSLEER. This CDR3 reads CASSQDTFNYGYTF. The CDR3 region has the DNA TGCGCCAGCAGCCAAGACACATTTAACTATGGCTACACCTTC.

This clone was seen only a few times. The rearrangement uses TRBV12-5 and TRBJ1-1, with D tentatively TRBD1 (6 bases). Trimming stripped 2 bases from V and 1 base from J, with 20 bases between. CDR3 length: 18 amino acids. Per germline, CDR1 LGHNT and CDR2 FRNRAP. The CDR3 protein is CASGLSILSGTPNTEAFF. CDR3 DNA sequence: TGTGCTAGTGGTTTGTCGATTTTATCCGGGACACCGAACACTGAAGCTTTCTTT. Combining the CDR3 with reference TRBV12-5 and TRBJ1-1 gives the whole variable domain DARVTQTPRHKVTEMGQEVTMRCQPILGHNTVFWYRQTMMQGLELLAYFRNRAPLDDSGMPKDRFSAEMPDATLATLKIQPSEPRDSAVYFCASGLSILSGTPNTEAFFGQGTRLTVV.

The rearrangement links TRBV5-8 to TRBJ2-2; no definite D call. Trimming removed 3 bases from V and 4 bases from J, with 4 bases in between. Germline CDR1 is SGHTS and CDR2 is YDEGEE. The CDR3 is 12 residues long. The CDR3 loop reads CASSSITGELFF. The DNA for the CDR3 is TGTGCCAGCAGCTCCATCACCGGGGAGCTGTTTTTT.

The V gene is TRBV25-1, the J gene TRBJ2-1; D is undetermined. CDR3 size: 14 residues. The germline CDR1 and CDR2 sequences are MGHDK and SYGVNS. Deletions cut 2 bases from V and 4 bases from J, with 9 bases between. The CDR3 nucleotides are TGTGCCAGCAGTGAAAGCTACGTATACAATGAGCAGTTCTTC. Protein sequence: CASSESYVYNEQFF.

The chain has TRBV7-3 and TRBJ1-1; tentatively, D is TRBD1 (6 bases). Trimming took 2 bases from V and 0 from J, leaving 7 bases between them. There are 14 residues in the CDR3. Per the germline V gene, CDR1 is SGHTA and CDR2 is FQGTGA. Written as DNA, the CDR3 is TGTGCCAGCAGCTTACAGGGGATGAACACTGAAGCTTTCTTT. Its protein product is CASSLQGMNTEAFF.

This clone came up a few times. The rearrangement links TRBV6-5 to TRBJ2-3, with 7 bases lining up with TRBD2. Trimming removed 2 bases from V and 2 bases from J; junction bases left unmatched: 1. The CDR3 has 14 amino acids. Germline V gene data show CDR1 as MNHEY and CDR2 as SVGAGI. CDR3 nucleotides: TGTGCCAGCAGTTACGGGAGGGCCACAGATACGCAGTATTTT. Translating gives CASSYGRATDTQYF.

This clone was recorded a few times. This CDR3 is CASSLSGGYTGELFF. The CDR3 bases are TGTGCCAGCAGTTTATCGGGGGGGTACACCGGGGAGCTGTTTTTT. This rearrangement joins TRBV27 to TRBJ2-2, with TRBD2 identical over 7 bases. Per the germline V gene, CDR1 is MNHEY and CDR2 is SMNVEV (reference sequence). The junction had 1 base not matched to a gene; V was cut back by 0 bases and J by 3 bases. The length of the CDR3 is 15 residues.

This sequence joins TRBV18 and TRBJ2-1, with 11 bases fitting TRBD1. The CDR3 runs 16 residues. Germline assignment: CDR1 KGHSH and CDR2 LQKENI. The ends lost 0 bases at V and 6 bases at J; junction bases unmatched: 4. CDR3: CASSPPRGQGVNEQFF. The CDR3 region has the DNA TGTGCCAGCTCACCACCGAGGGGACAGGGGGTCAATGAGCAGTTCTTC.

This chain uses TRBV27 with TRBJ2-7, with 10 bases that match TRBD2. V was clipped by 3 bases and J by 3 bases; unmatched bases: 5. The germline CDR1 and CDR2 sequences are MNHEY and SMNVEV (reference sequence). The CDR3 covers 15 residues. The CDR3 sequence: CASSLTLAGVYEQYF. CDR3 DNA: TGTGCCAGCAGTTTGACTCTAGCGGGAGTCTACGAGCAGTACTTC.

J is TRBJ1-5 and V is TRBV19; possibly TRBD1 for D (6 bases). V gave up 6 bases and J gave up 1 base, with 7 bases separating them. The CDR3 contains 13 residues. The germline V gene encodes CDR1 LNHDA and CDR2 SQIVND (reference sequence). CDR3 nucleotide sequence: TGTGCCAGTAGCACAGGGAGCAATCAGCCCCAGCATTTT. Translating gives CASSTGSNQPQHF.

This clone was recorded a few times. This chain joins TRBV9 and TRBJ2-2; 9 nucleotides line up with TRBD1. Germline assignment: CDR1 SGDLS and CDR2 YYNGEE. The CDR3 has 17 amino acids. J gave up 5 bases and V 1 base, and 9 bases lay outside the gene matches. The CDR3 spells CASSVIAGTGLTGELFF. Written as DNA, the CDR3 is TGTGCCAGCAGCGTAATAGCCGGGACAGGGTTAACCGGGGAGCTGTTTTTT. The full variable domain, in which reference TRBV9 and TRBJ2-2 provide the parts outside the CDR3, is DSGVTQTPKHLITATGQRVTLRCSPRSGDLSVYWYQQSLDQGLQFLIQYYNGEERAKGNILERFSAQQFPDLHSELNLSSLELGDSALYFCASSVIAGTGLTGELFFGEGSRLTVL.